This T cell receptor (beta chain) was identified in a study of cytomegalovirus exposure and HLA in healthy donors. Turning to the study itself: A later analysis reported the same platform for the 110 or so validation repertoires and the roughly 670 first-cohort repertoires.

V dropped 2 bases and J dropped 0 bases, with 14 bases sitting between them. The CDR3 loop spans 17 amino acids. Germline V gives CDR1 SGHTA, CDR2 FQGNSA. In the case of this clone: Antigen specificity is unknown.

Notes on the study in general: Listed as cytomegalovirus-associated were over 150 TCR beta chains.

The repertoire was sequenced with immunoSEQ multiplex PCR; TCRdb's copy has only in-frame clones and lacks some. The data contain some 49,000 clones, almost 95% of them singletons. Sequencing was carried out using PBMCs. This receptor was identified in a young man in good health and CMV-seronegative. The genes are TRBV7-2 and TRBJ2-1; possibly TRBD1 for D (5 bases). The CDR3 DNA reads TGTGCCAGCAGCTTACTCCCCGGACACAGCTCCTACAATGAGCAGTTCTTC. Amino acid sequence: CASSLLPGHSSYNEQFF.